This passage covers 25 T cell receptor beta chains from one sample sequenced in a study of T-cell memory formation after mild COVID-19. In TCRdb, the 5' RACE reads were re-called with MiXCR into one record per CDR3 protein. This table has 25,000 to 35,000 distinct CDR3 sequences, approximately 7.4% appearing once. The source material was PBMCs or a T cell subset sorted from them (not recorded which). These TCRs come from an adult woman who had mild COVID-19 (a few samples of this study predate the infection). Cell type and time point are not known.

This chain links TRBV12-3 or TRBV12-4 with TRBJ1-1; D uncertain. The CDR3 has 14 amino acids. The ends were cut back, 3 bases at V and 1 base at J, with 9 bases in the middle. The CDR3 reads CASSLWLGNTEAFF. CDR3 in DNA: TGTGCCAGCAGTTTGTGGTTGGGGAACACTGAAGCTTTCTTT.

This clonotype was counted ten times or more. The rearrangement joins TRBV24-1 to TRBJ1-2; 10 nucleotides line up with TRBD1. V trimming: 4 bases; J trimming: 7 bases; junction bases outside the gene matches: 11. The CDR3 spans 16 residues. CDR1 KGHDR and CDR2 SFDVKD come from the germline V gene. The CDR3 here is CATSDSGTGDVRGYTF. In DNA form, the CDR3 reads TGTGCCACCAGTGACTCCGGGACAGGGGACGTTCGTGGCTACACCTTC.

This clonotype was seen a handful of times. J is TRBJ2-1 and V is TRBV7-3; 10 positions agree with TRBD2. V was pared by 2 bases and J by 5 bases, with 12 bases of the junction left unmatched. The CDR3 contains 18 residues. The germline CDR1 and CDR2 sequences are SGHTA and FQGTGA. DNA of the CDR3: TGTGCCAGCAGCTTAGGTGAGGGGCTAGCGGGAGCCGACAATGAGCAGTTCTTC. This gives the protein CASSLGEGLAGADNEQFF. The full variable domain, completed using reference TRBV7-3 and TRBJ2-1, is GAGVSQTPSNKVTEKGKYVELRCDPISGHTALYWYRQSLGQGPEFLIYFQGTGAADDSGLPNDRFFAVRPEGSVSTLKIQRTERGDSAVYLCASSLGEGLAGADNEQFFGPGTRLTVL.

This clonotype has ten or more counts. V is TRBV29-1 and J is TRBJ2-1, with 9 bases fitting TRBD2. The CDR3 has 14 amino acids. V lost 4 bases to trimming and J lost 8 bases; unmatched junction nucleotides: 9. The V gene's germline CDR1 is SQVTM and CDR2 ANQGSEA. CDR3 DNA: TGCAGCGTTGCGTCGGCGGGAGGGCCGTATGAGCAGTTCTTC. This translates into CSVASAGGPYEQFF.

This clonotype appeared many times. This chain uses TRBV7-9 with TRBJ2-7; perhaps D is TRBD1 or TRBD2 (5 bases each). V was clipped by 5 bases and J by 3 bases, with 23 bases between them. This CDR3 region has 17 residues. CDR1 is SEHNR, CDR2 FQNEAQ, per germline (reference sequence). The CDR3 region has the DNA TGTGCCAGCAGCGTTTATGGTCGGGGACCTAATGACTACGAGCAGTACTTC. Translated, it gives CASSVYGRGPNDYEQYF. The variable domain in full, with the rest retrieved from reference TRBV7-9 and TRBJ2-7, is DTGVSQNPRHKITKRGQNVTFRCDPISEHNRLYWYRQTLGQGPEFLTYFQNEAQLEKSRLLSDRFSAERPKGSFSTLEIQRTEQGDSAMYLCASSVYGRGPNDYEQYFGPGTRLTVT.

This clonotype has only a few counts. The chain joins TRBV6-2 or TRBV6-3 to TRBJ1-4; D gene uncertain. This CDR3 has 12 residues. V lost 6 bases, J lost 4 bases, and 6 bases lay in between. Per germline, CDR1 MNHEY and CDR2 SVGEGT. CDR3 loop: CASRQNNEKLFF. CDR3 DNA sequence: TGTGCCAGCAGACAGAATAATGAAAAACTGTTTTTT.

This clonotype rates as medium-sized. This chain uses TRBV4-2 with TRBJ2-2; 13 bases map to TRBD2. The CDR3 has 17 residues. CDR1 and CDR2 from the germline V gene are LGHNA and YNFKEQ. V lost 1 base, J lost 5 bases, and 4 bases stayed unmatched. The CDR3 protein is CASSQGGTSGKTGELFF. DNA of the CDR3: TGTGCCAGCAGCCAAGGAGGGACTAGCGGGAAAACCGGGGAGCTGTTTTTT.

At least ten counts were recorded for this clonotype. The chain recombines TRBV14 with TRBJ2-7; either TRBD1 or TRBD2 may fit D (5 bases each). Germline loops: CDR1 SGHDN, CDR2 FVKESK. CDR3 length: 14 residues. V was shortened by 3 bases and J by 0 bases, with 9 bases between the two germline ends. The DNA for the CDR3 is TGTGCCAGCAGCCAGGGGCTAGCCTCCTACGAGCAGTACTTC. It encodes CASSQGLASYEQYF.

This clonotype has a count of ten or more. The rearrangement joins TRBV11-2 to TRBJ2-5, with 8 bases that match TRBD2. V lost 0 bases to trimming and J lost 5 bases; unmatched junction nucleotides: 14. Germline V gene sequence: CDR1 SGHAT, CDR2 FQNNGV. The CDR3 is made up of 18 amino acids. This CDR3 is CASSLDSVGGAVHETQYF. In DNA, the CDR3 is TGTGCCAGCAGCTTAGATTCTGTCGGGGGGGCTGTCCATGAGACCCAGTACTTC.

This clonotype was seen many times. CDR3 loop: CASSRLTGTGAQRTF. The CDR3, as DNA: TGTGCCAGCAGCCGACTTACCGGGACAGGGGCCCAAAGAACCTTC. The chain is built from TRBV28 and TRBJ1-2; 10 bases match TRBD1. The trim removed 6 bases at V and 14 bases at J, leaving 18 bases unmatched. Germline assignment: CDR1 MDHEN and CDR2 SYDVKM. The CDR3 covers 15 residues.

This clonotype was counted ten times or more. The chain is built from TRBV18 and TRBJ1-1, with TRBD1 as a possible D gene (6 bases). The CDR3 sequence is 14 residues long. Germline V gives CDR1 KGHSH, CDR2 LQKENI. Trimming left V 4 bases short and J 1 base short, with 10 bases between. Here the CDR3 DNA reads TGTGCCAGCTCACACGACAGGAAGAACACTGAAGCTTTCTTT. Translating it yields CASSHDRKNTEAFF.

This clonotype was detected many times. The chain combines TRBV11-2 with TRBJ1-4; D is possibly TRBD1 (5 bases). V was pared by 1 base and J by 7 bases, with 13 bases between. The CDR3 is 15 residues long. Germline CDR1 is SGHAT and CDR2 is FQNNGV. The CDR3 region has the DNA TGTGCCAGCAGCTTAGGGGGCCTTGGGAGTGAAAAACTGTTTTTT. It codes for CASSLGGLGSEKLFF.

The sample holds many counts of this clonotype. The J gene is TRBJ2-1, the V gene TRBV21-1; no check of the table's D call, TRBD1, against the DNA was made. TRBV21-1 is an annotated pseudogene. CDR3 length: 15 residues. In DNA, the CDR3 is TGTGCCAGCAGCAATAACAGGGGGCGTTCCAATCTCCAGTTCTTC. Residues: CASSNNRGRSNLQFF.

The sample holds many counts of this clonotype. The chain recombines TRBV24-1 with TRBJ2-3; D is perhaps TRBD2 (5 bases). The V end lost 0 bases, the J end lost 1 base, and 10 bases lay between the germline ends. The CDR3 covers 16 residues. Germline CDR1 KGHDR, CDR2 SFDVKD. This CDR3 is CATSDLRGDGTDTQYF. In DNA form, the CDR3 reads TGTGCCACCAGTGATTTGCGGGGAGATGGCACAGATACGCAGTATTTT.

This clonotype was seen many times. The chain has TRBV24-1 and TRBJ2-1; perhaps TRBD2 as D (5 bases). This CDR3 has 15 residues. In germline, CDR1 is KGHDR, CDR2 SFDVKD. The germline V and J ends were trimmed by 4 bases and 1 base, with 10 bases remaining between them. CDR3 sequence: CATSDPRESYNEQFF. CDR3 bases: TGTGCCACCAGTGACCCACGGGAATCCTACAATGAGCAGTTCTTC.

The J gene is TRBJ2-2, the V gene TRBV5-4; D is perhaps TRBD2 (6 bases). Germline V gives CDR1 SGHNT, CDR2 YYREEE (reference sequence). The length of the CDR3 is 13 residues. V shed 2 bases and J shed 6 bases, with 8 bases lying between them. CDR3 amino acids: CASSLRLAGELFF. DNA of the CDR3: TGTGCCAGCAGCTTAAGACTAGCCGGGGAGCTGTTTTTT.

This clonotype was seen at least ten times. The gene calls are TRBV12-3 or TRBV12-4 and TRBJ2-1, with 8 bases aligning to TRBD1. The junction had 8 bases not matched to a gene; V was cut back by 5 bases and J by 5 bases. The CDR3 length is 15 residues. Here the CDR3 reads CASSLGQGWDNEQFF. DNA for the CDR3: TGTGCCAGCAGTCTAGGACAGGGCTGGGACAATGAGCAGTTCTTC.

Many counts were recorded for this clonotype. V is TRBV11-2 and J is TRBJ1-6; 8 nucleotides match TRBD1. Germline V gene data show CDR1 as SGHAT and CDR2 as FQNNGV. The CDR3 covers 19 residues. The V gene end was trimmed by 3 bases and the J gene end by 4 bases; junction bases not matched to a gene: 14. The CDR3 DNA follows: TGTGCCAGCAGCTTTCGACAGGGGTCTGGGGAAAAGTATAATTCACCCCTCCACTTT. Protein: CASSFRQGSGEKYNSPLHF.

This clonotype came up many times. This rearrangement joins TRBV15 to TRBJ1-6; D might be TRBD1 (6 bases). Germline V CDR1 and CDR2: LNHNV, YYDKDF (reference sequence). V shed 5 bases and J shed 6 bases, with 14 bases lying between them. The CDR3 runs 15 residues. The CDR3 reads CATSLIGGGNSPLHF. DNA for the CDR3: TGTGCCACCAGCTTAATAGGGGGTGGTAATTCACCCCTCCACTTT.

This clonotype appeared many times. The V call is TRBV19, the J call TRBJ1-5, with D possibly TRBD1 on 5 matching bases. Between the trimmed V and J ends, which lost 7 bases and 6 bases, there was a span of 13 bases. CDR3 size: 13 residues. The germline V gene has CDR1 LNHDA and CDR2 SQIVND (reference sequence). CDR3 bases: TGTGCCAGTACGCAGCAGGGCCTTCAGCCCCAGCATTTT. It encodes CASTQQGLQPQHF. The whole variable domain, filled in from reference TRBV19 and TRBJ1-5, reads DGGITQSPKYLFRKEGQNVTLSCEQNLNHDAMYWYRQDPGQGLRLIYYSQIVNDFQKGDIAEGYSVSREKKESFPLTVTSAQKNPTAFYLCASTQQGLQPQHFGDGTRLSIL.

This clonotype came up many times. The CDR3 nucleotides are TGTGCCAGCAGACCTACAGGGGGACGGGGCACAGATACGCAGTATTTT. Translation: CASRPTGGRGTDTQYF. The chain has TRBV3-1 and TRBJ2-3; 8 bases are a match to TRBD1. The V and J ends lost 6 bases and 1 base, in that order; junction bases with no gene match: 9. CDR1 is LGHDT and CDR2 is YNNKEL in the germline V gene (reference sequence). CDR3 length: 16 amino acids.

This clonotype was found many times. J is TRBJ2-4 and V is TRBV5-5; the match to TRBD1 covers 9 bases. V trimming: 5 bases; J trimming: 9 bases; junction bases outside the gene matches: 9. Germline V gene data show CDR1 as SGHKS and CDR2 as YYEKEE (reference sequence). The CDR3 contains 14 residues. This CDR3 is CASSSGGQGAIQYF. CDR3 nucleotide sequence: TGTGCCAGCAGTTCGGGGGGACAGGGTGCCATTCAGTACTTC.

This clonotype was seen at least ten times. The V gene is TRBV9, the J gene TRBJ2-5, with D tentatively TRBD1 or TRBD2 (5 bases each). The germline V gene has CDR1 SGDLS and CDR2 YYNGEE. The V end lost 4 bases, the J end lost 4 bases, and 17 bases lay between the germline ends. There are 15 residues in the CDR3. CDR3: CASSPDGQGRETQYF. The CDR3 region has the DNA TGTGCCAGCAGCCCAGACGGGCAGGGACGAGAGACCCAGTACTTC.

This clonotype was picked up many times. The V gene is TRBV11-3, the J gene TRBJ1-2; D gene ambiguous. CDR3 length: 13 residues. Trimming removed 4 bases at V and 4 bases at J, with 10 bases between. Germline V gene data show CDR1 as SGHNT and CDR2 as YENEEA. The CDR3 loop is CASSYKALYGYTF. The CDR3 DNA reads as TGTGCCAGCAGCTACAAGGCCCTCTATGGCTACACCTTC.

The chain recombines TRBV14 with TRBJ2-7; D unresolved. From germline, CDR1 is SGHDN and CDR2 FVKESK. The CDR3 has 12 residues. Trimming took 4 bases from V and 4 from J, leaving 8 bases between them. The CDR3 sequence is CASSRNSYEQYF. In DNA form, the CDR3 reads TGTGCCAGCAGCCGGAACAGTTACGAGCAGTACTTC. Together with reference TRBV14 and TRBJ2-7, the CDR3 gives the full variable domain: EAGVTQFPSHSVIEKGQTVTLRCDPISGHDNLYWYRRVMGKEIKFLLHFVKESKQDESGMPNNRFLAERTGGTYSTLKVQPAELEDSGVYFCASSRNSYEQYFGPGTRLTVT.